These 27 T cell receptor beta chains came from one sample sequenced in a study of patients and donors after allogeneic stem cell transplantation. TCRdb itself ran the RT-PCR reads through MiXCR, one entry per CDR3 protein. The sample shows 920,000 or so distinct CDR3 sequences, roughly 17% of them seen only once. The sequenced sample was blood, either unsorted or a sorted T cell fraction (not recorded which). The receptors come from a human donor who was either an allogeneic HSCT recipient or a stem cell or donor lymphocyte infusion donor (not recorded which). It is not recorded whose cells these are; they may come from a transplant donor.

This clonotype was seen only a few times. V gene TRBV12-3 or TRBV12-4 combines with J gene TRBJ1-4; 9 nucleotides agree with TRBD1. With 1 base clipped from V and 2 bases from J, the junction kept 2 bases outside the gene matches. CDR3 size: 16 residues. The CDR3 loop is CASSLDRGQTNEKLFF. Here the CDR3 DNA reads TGTGCCAGCAGTTTAGACAGGGGGCAGACTAATGAAAAACTGTTTTTT.

The J gene is TRBJ1-6, the V gene TRBV7-9, with D possibly matching TRBD1 (5 bases). CDR1 is SEHNR and CDR2 is FQNEAQ in the germline V gene (reference sequence). This CDR3 spans 15 amino acids. Trimming removed 1 base at V and 9 bases at J, with 13 bases between. The CDR3 DNA reads as TGTGCCAGCAGCTTAGTTCAGGGCTCCACTTCACCCCTCCACTTT. Its protein is CASSLVQGSTSPLHF.

This clonotype has more than one count but fewer than ten. This sequence joins TRBV4-3 and TRBJ2-1; the D gene is possibly TRBD2 (6 bases). Trimming took 1 base from V and 5 from J, leaving 9 bases between them. Germline V lookup: CDR1 LGHNA, CDR2 YSLEER. The CDR3 spans 14 residues. CDR3 nucleotide sequence: TGCGCCAGCAGCCAAGGACTAGATAACAATGAGCAGTTCTTC. Translation: CASSQGLDNNEQFF.

The rearrangement uses TRBV11-3 and TRBJ2-7; the match to TRBD2 covers 9 bases. The ends lost 5 bases at V and 5 bases at J; junction bases unmatched: 7. Germline V lookup: CDR1 SGHNT, CDR2 YENEEA. The CDR3 sequence is 14 residues long. The CDR3 is CASSPGLAQDEQYF. DNA of the CDR3: TGTGCCAGCAGCCCCGGACTAGCGCAGGACGAGCAGTACTTC.

The chain links TRBV20-1 to TRBJ2-7; D unresolved. Germline V gives CDR1 DFQATT, CDR2 SNEGSKA (reference sequence). This CDR3 spans 13 amino acids. Trimming removed 5 bases at V and 3 bases at J, with 14 bases between. The CDR3 nucleotides read TGCAGTGCTGAACCCCCGAATAACTACGAGCAGTACTTC. Its translation: CSAEPPNNYEQYF.

V is TRBV7-6 and J is TRBJ2-3; D is ambiguous. CDR1 and CDR2 (germline): SGHVS, FNYEAQ. This CDR3 is 16 amino acids long. V gave up 3 bases and J gave up 5 bases, with 18 bases separating them. CDR3 nucleotides: TGTGCCAGCAGCTTTCGGCACTCCTCAAAGCAAGATACGCAGTATTTT. The encoded protein is CASSFRHSSKQDTQYF.

V and J are TRBV12-3 or TRBV12-4 and TRBJ2-7; D might be TRBD1 (5 bases). The CDR3 has 15 residues. V dropped 1 base and J dropped 1 base, with 11 bases sitting between them. The CDR3 loop is CASSLEAGWSYEQYF. The CDR3 DNA follows: TGTGCCAGCAGTTTAGAGGCAGGGTGGTCCTACGAGCAGTACTTC.

The sample holds a few counts of this clonotype. The rearrangement links TRBV20-1 to TRBJ1-4; D remains ambiguous. In germline, CDR1 is DFQATT, CDR2 SNEGSKA (reference sequence). This CDR3 region has 14 residues. V lost 8 bases, J lost 4 bases, and 17 bases lay in between. CDR3 protein: CSPLGGPGNEKLFF. CDR3 DNA sequence: TGCAGTCCTCTTGGCGGGCCCGGTAATGAAAAACTGTTTTTT.

Only a few counts were recorded for this clonotype. This sequence joins TRBV2 and TRBJ2-7; D may be TRBD1 or TRBD2 (5 bases each). Germline V CDR1 and CDR2: SNHLY, FYNNEI. Trimming shortened V by 4 bases and J by 5 bases, and 12 bases separated the two germline ends. This CDR3 region has 13 residues. CDR3 sequence reads: CASSAVGENEQYF. For the CDR3, the DNA is TGTGCCAGCAGTGCTGTGGGGGAGAACGAGCAGTACTTC. Filled out from reference TRBV2 and TRBJ2-7, the complete variable domain reads EPEVTQTPSHQVTQMGQEVILRCVPISNHLYFYWYRQILGQKVEFLVSFYNNEISEKSEIFDDQFSVERPDGSNFTLKIRSTKLEDSAMYFCASSAVGENEQYFGPGTRLTVT.

This clonotype turned up a few times. This chain uses TRBV4-3 with TRBJ2-1; D may be TRBD1 or TRBD2 (6 bases each). Germline-derived CDR1 and CDR2 are LGHNA and YSLEER. CDR3 length: 16 residues. Trimming cost V 1 base and J 4 bases, with 14 bases left between them. Here the CDR3 reads CASSQVRLGGYNEQFF. The CDR3 DNA reads TGCGCCAGCAGCCAAGTCCGACTAGGGGGATACAATGAGCAGTTCTTC.

This clonotype came up many times. CDR3 DNA: TGCAGTGCTAGACCGGGACTACAAGAGACCCAGTACTTC. This sequence encodes CSARPGLQETQYF. The chain is built from TRBV20-1 and TRBJ2-5, with 7 bases identical to TRBD2. V shed 2 bases and J 2 bases; nucleotides not matched to a gene: 2. CDR1 is DFQATT and CDR2 is SNEGSKA in the germline V gene (reference sequence). This CDR3 has 13 residues.

The chain has TRBV6-2 or TRBV6-3 and TRBJ2-2, with 7 positions matching TRBD2. The V gene end was trimmed by 2 bases and the J gene end by 4 bases; junction bases not matched to a gene: 4. Looked up from germline, CDR1 is MNHEY and CDR2 is SVGEGT. The CDR3 runs to 15 residues. This CDR3 reads CASSYGGSVTGELFF. CDR3 coding DNA: TGTGCCAGCAGTTACGGCGGGAGTGTCACCGGGGAGCTGTTTTTT.

This clonotype showed up just a few times. This chain uses TRBV4-2 with TRBJ2-1, with 10 nucleotides matching TRBD2. Germline-derived CDR1 and CDR2 are LGHNA and YNFKEQ. The CDR3 has 19 residues. V lost 0 bases and J lost 4; bases outside the gene matches: 12. CDR3 nucleotide sequence: TGTGCCAGCAGCCAAGATCCAGCGGGGGGGCTGCCAGCATACAATGAGCAGTTCTTC. Translated, it gives CASSQDPAGGLPAYNEQFF.

A note on this clonotype: A junction boundary mismatches the germline segment, possibly from a read error. This rearrangement joins TRBV5-1 to TRBJ2-7; 11 bases are shared with TRBD1. The CDR3 spans 15 residues. Germline loops: CDR1 SGHRS, CDR2 YFSETQ. CDR3 nucleotide sequence: TGCTCCAGCAGCCCCGGGACAGGGGGTCCCTACGAGCAGTACTTC. Its translation is CSSSPGTGGPYEQYF.

This clonotype was found many times. This sequence joins TRBV3-1 and TRBJ2-2, with D unclear. Trimming left V 3 bases short and J 3 bases short, with 14 bases between. Looked up from germline, CDR1 is LGHDT and CDR2 is YNNKEL (reference sequence). This CDR3 spans 16 amino acids. This CDR3 reads CASSHRRSGDTGELFF. As DNA, the CDR3 is TGTGCCAGCAGCCACCGAAGAAGTGGGGACACCGGGGAGCTGTTTTTT.

The sample holds many counts of this clonotype. J is TRBJ2-1 and V is TRBV12-3 or TRBV12-4; 9 nucleotides line up with TRBD2. V shed 3 bases, J shed 4 bases, and the junction held 7 bases outside the gene matches. This CDR3 has 16 residues. Written as DNA, the CDR3 is TGTGCCAGCAGTTTCGGGATAGCGGGAGTATACAATGAGCAGTTCTTC. This gives the protein CASSFGIAGVYNEQFF.

There are a few counts of this clonotype. The gene calls are TRBV4-3 and TRBJ2-6; perhaps TRBD2 as D (5 bases). V was trimmed by 0 bases and J by 4 bases, leaving 13 bases between them. In germline, CDR1 is LGHNA, CDR2 YSLEER. This CDR3 is 17 amino acids long. CDR3 bases: TGCGCCAGCAGCCAAGATAGCCCAGCGGTGGGGGCCAACGTCCTGACTTTC. Its protein product is CASSQDSPAVGANVLTF.

This clonotype was seen a handful of times. The J gene is TRBJ2-3, the V gene TRBV7-2; tentative D call: TRBD2 (6 bases). Germline CDR1 SGHTA, CDR2 FQGNSA. V lost 7 bases to trimming and J lost 4 bases, with 21 bases between them. The CDR3 consists of 16 residues. CDR3 DNA sequence: TGTGCCAGCACCCCCGTCCGCGGGGAGCTTTCAGATACGCAGTATTTT. As protein: CASTPVRGELSDTQYF.

The V call is TRBV7-8, the J call TRBJ1-2; D not resolved. With 5 bases removed from V and 8 bases from J, the gap between germline ends came to 12 bases. The germline V gene encodes CDR1 SGHVS and CDR2 FQNEAQ. The CDR3 contains 12 residues. CDR3 in amino acids: CASSAGTGGYTF. Here the CDR3 DNA reads TGTGCCAGCAGCGCTGGTACGGGAGGCTACACCTTC.

This clonotype was found a few times. The rearrangement uses TRBV5-1 and TRBJ2-7; D is perhaps TRBD1 or TRBD2 (5 bases each). Deletions cut 5 bases from V and 3 bases from J, with 15 bases between. CDR3 length equals 14 residues. Germline values: CDR1 SGHRS, CDR2 YFSETQ. The CDR3 DNA reads TGCGCCAGCAGACCCGGGACGGACCACTACGAGCAGTACTTC. Protein product: CASRPGTDHYEQYF.

J is TRBJ2-3 and V is TRBV4-1; the D gene could be TRBD1 or TRBD2 (5 bases each). The CDR3 runs to 15 residues. Germline-derived CDR1 and CDR2 are MGHRA and YSYEKL. Trimming removed 1 base from V and 1 base from J, with 9 bases in between. CDR3 region: CASSQVEGRTDTQYF. The CDR3 DNA reads TGCGCCAGCAGCCAAGTTGAGGGACGCACAGATACGCAGTATTTT.

This clonotype has a handful of counts. This chain uses TRBV4-1 with TRBJ1-1; D not certain. Germline CDR1 and CDR2: MGHRA and YSYEKL. V was pared by 0 bases and J by 8 bases, with 10 bases between. The length of the CDR3 is 13 residues. The CDR3 coding sequence is TGCGCCAGCAGCCAAGATGGGTGGTGGGAAGCTTTCTTT. It codes for CASSQDGWWEAFF.

The chain uses TRBV9 and TRBJ1-1, with D hard to call. Trimming stripped 0 bases from V and 4 bases from J, with 16 bases between. Germline V gene lookup returns CDR1 SGDLS and CDR2 YYNGEE. The CDR3 extends over 16 amino acids. CDR3 amino acids: CASSVGTRGGFTEAFF. In nucleotides, the CDR3 is TGTGCCAGCAGCGTAGGCACACGTGGAGGGTTCACTGAAGCTTTCTTT.

The CDR3 loop reads CASSSRLAGRHPTDTQYF. CDR3 DNA: TGTGCCAGCAGCTCCAGACTAGCGGGGCGCCACCCCACAGATACGCAGTATTTT. This chain connects TRBV11-2 to TRBJ2-3, with 11 bases that match TRBD2. Germline CDR1 SGHAT, CDR2 FQNNGV. The CDR3 spans 18 residues. V lost 4 bases to trimming and J lost 2 bases; unmatched junction nucleotides: 11.

This clonotype has a handful of counts. The chain recombines TRBV30 with TRBJ1-5, with 12 bases fitting TRBD1. CDR1 and CDR2 (germline): GTSNPN, SVGIG (reference sequence). The length of the CDR3 is 17 residues. The V segment lost 2 bases and the J segment 6 bases; nucleotides outside the gene matches: 11. CDR3 region: CAWSKRDRGLGIQPQHF. The CDR3 nucleotides read TGTGCCTGGAGTAAAAGGGACAGGGGGCTAGGAATTCAGCCCCAGCATTTT.

This clonotype was seen at least ten times. The rearrangement links TRBV20-1 to TRBJ1-5; tentative D call: TRBD1 (5 bases). Trimming left V 2 bases short and J 0 bases short, with 11 bases between. The CDR3 covers 15 residues. Per germline, CDR1 DFQATT and CDR2 SNEGSKA (reference sequence). The CDR3 DNA is TGCAGTGCTAGACAGGGCGTCGATAGCAATCAGCCCCAGCATTTT. Amino acids: CSARQGVDSNQPQHF.

This clonotype has more than one count but fewer than ten. This chain links TRBV12-3 or TRBV12-4 with TRBJ1-3, with a possible D match to TRBD1 (5 bases). This CDR3 has 15 residues. Trimming took 6 bases from V and 6 from J, leaving 18 bases between them. The CDR3 loop is CASRQLEGPANTIYF. The CDR3, as DNA: TGTGCCAGCAGACAGCTTGAGGGACCCGCAAACACCATATATTTT.